Sequencing of this TCR beta chain was carried out in a study of blood T cell repertoires in COVID-19. Study as a whole: COVID-19 samples, acute and convalescent, were from the United States, Italy and Spain.

The CDR3 spans 15 residues. V dropped 4 bases and J dropped 2; count of bases not matched to a gene: 7. Germline V lookup: CDR1 SGHRS, CDR2 YFSETQ. Profiling relied on immunoSEQ multiplex PCR, and the TCRdb table lists in-frame clones only, not all of them. The sample shows a few hundred thousand clones, almost 90% of them seen only once. Residents of 20 to 25 US areas, aged 18 to 89 years, made up the participants. Cohorts were determined from participant-reported clinical history. This chain joins TRBV5-1 and TRBJ1-2; 8 bases align to TRBD1. The sequence derives from a woman younger than 30 with acute COVID-19. The specimen sequenced was PBMCs or T cells enriched from blood (not recorded which). The CDR3 loop is CASSPPTGANYGYTF. Written as DNA, the CDR3 is TGCGCCAGCAGCCCCCCGACAGGGGCAAACTATGGCTACACCTTC.